These 5 T cell receptor beta chains came from one sample sequenced in a study of T cell responses to AZD1222 COVID-19 vaccine. Libraries were prepared by immunoSEQ multiplex PCR; TCRdb keeps only in-frame clonotypes and omits some of them. The table lists over 140,000 clones. Sequencing used peripheral blood. These receptors were collected from an adult in good health.

The chain is built from TRBV3-1 (or the pseudogene TRBV3-2) and TRBJ2-7, with TRBD1 matching 8 bases. Germline loops: CDR1 LGHDT, CDR2 YNNKEL (reference sequence). CDR3 length: 14 residues. V shed 4 bases and J 7 bases; nucleotides not matched to a gene: 9. In DNA form, the CDR3 reads TGTGCCAGCAGCCGTATCAGGGGGCCGAGTGAGCAGTACTTC. Translation: CASSRIRGPSEQYF.

The chain has TRBV21-1 and TRBJ2-3; the table gives TRBD1 as D, unverified against the DNA. TRBV21-1 is tagged as a pseudogene. The length of the CDR3 is 17 residues. The CDR3 sequence: CASSKAEVQGFTDTQYF. Written as DNA, the CDR3 is TGTGCCAGCAGCAAAGCTGAGGTTCAGGGATTTACAGATACGCAGTATTTT.

The chain employs TRBV4-1 and TRBJ1-2; D is uncertain. V was cut by 1 base and J by 9 bases, with 18 bases left in between. This CDR3 is built from 15 residues. CDR1 is MGHRA and CDR2 is YSYEKL in the germline V gene. CDR3 in amino acids: CASSQVNSPYGSYTF. The CDR3 bases are TGCGCCAGCAGCCAAGTCAATTCTCCCTATGGGAGCTACACCTTC.

The V and J genes are TRBV5-1 and TRBJ1-1; no clear D. V was trimmed by 0 bases and J by 0 bases, leaving 3 bases between them. This CDR3 spans 13 amino acids. Germline lookup yields CDR1 SGHRS and CDR2 YFSETQ. CDR3 sequence reads: CASSLVLNTEAFF. The CDR3 coding sequence is TGCGCCAGCAGCTTGGTACTGAACACTGAAGCTTTCTTT.

The chain is built from TRBV19 and TRBJ1-1; D may be TRBD1 (6 bases). This CDR3 spans 15 amino acids. V shed 6 bases and J shed 0 bases, with 14 bases lying between them. Per germline, CDR1 LNHDA and CDR2 SQIVND (reference sequence). CDR3 in amino acids: CASRARTAMNTEAFF. DNA for the CDR3: TGTGCCAGTAGGGCTAGGACAGCTATGAACACTGAAGCTTTCTTT.